This T cell receptor (beta chain) was sequenced in a study of radiation and T cells in renal cell carcinoma. Here immunoSEQ multiplex PCR was the method, and the copy in TCRdb shows in-frame clones only, minus some. This repertoire shows around 20,000 clones, around 47% found once; its top ten account for 16%. Treatment specified: 15 Gy SBRT to primary tumor, nephrectomy 4 weeks later. This clone was counted many times. Its antigen is not identified. Whole-study findings and limits: Irradiated tumors had higher TCR clonality than control tumors. Compared with controls, irradiated tumors had more, larger dominant CDR3 motifs.

Germline-derived CDR1 and CDR2 are SGHKS and YYEKEE (reference sequence). The CDR3 spans 18 residues. J lost 0 bases, V lost 4 bases, and 14 bases had no gene match. The chain carries TRBV5-5 and TRBJ1-1; 8 bases align to TRBD1. Source: tumor tissue, taken from a patient whose treatment included radiotherapy and nephrectomy. The clonotype was recovered from a woman in her 50s with renal cell carcinoma. CDR3 DNA sequence: TGTGCCAGCAGCCCAGAGAATTTATGGACAGGGATGAACACTGAAGCTTTCTTT. Translating it yields CASSPENLWTGMNTEAFF.